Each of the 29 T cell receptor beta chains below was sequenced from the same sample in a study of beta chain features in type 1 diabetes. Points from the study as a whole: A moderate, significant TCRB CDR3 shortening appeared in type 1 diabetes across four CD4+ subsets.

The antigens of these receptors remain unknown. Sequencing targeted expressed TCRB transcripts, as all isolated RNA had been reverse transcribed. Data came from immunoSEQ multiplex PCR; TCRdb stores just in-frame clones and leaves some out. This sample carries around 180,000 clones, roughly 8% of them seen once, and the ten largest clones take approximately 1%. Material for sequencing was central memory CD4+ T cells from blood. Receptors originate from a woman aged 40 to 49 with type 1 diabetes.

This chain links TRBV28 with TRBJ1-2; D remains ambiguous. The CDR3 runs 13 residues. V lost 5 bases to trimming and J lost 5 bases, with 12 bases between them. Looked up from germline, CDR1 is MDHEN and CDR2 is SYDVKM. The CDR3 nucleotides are TGTGCCAGCAGTATAACCGGGAAATATGGCTACACCTTC. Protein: CASSITGKYGYTF.

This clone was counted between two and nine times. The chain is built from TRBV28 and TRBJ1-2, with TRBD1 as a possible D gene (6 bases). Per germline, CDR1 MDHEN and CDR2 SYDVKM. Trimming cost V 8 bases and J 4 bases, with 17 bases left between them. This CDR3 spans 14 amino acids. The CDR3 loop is CASRYGGAGYGYTF. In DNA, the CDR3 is TGTGCCAGCCGTTATGGGGGGGCCGGCTATGGCTACACCTTC.

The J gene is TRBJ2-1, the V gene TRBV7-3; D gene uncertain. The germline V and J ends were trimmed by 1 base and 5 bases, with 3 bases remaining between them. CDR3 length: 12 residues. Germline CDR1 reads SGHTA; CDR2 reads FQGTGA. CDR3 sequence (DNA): TGTGCCAGCAGCTTAATAAACAATGAGCAGTTCTTC. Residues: CASSLINNEQFF.

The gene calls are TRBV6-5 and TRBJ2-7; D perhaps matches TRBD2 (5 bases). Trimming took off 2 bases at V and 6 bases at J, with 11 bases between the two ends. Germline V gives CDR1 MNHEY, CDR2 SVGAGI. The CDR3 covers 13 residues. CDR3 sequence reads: CASSYPPGVEQYF. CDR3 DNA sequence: TGTGCCAGCAGTTACCCCCCCGGGGTCGAGCAGTACTTC.

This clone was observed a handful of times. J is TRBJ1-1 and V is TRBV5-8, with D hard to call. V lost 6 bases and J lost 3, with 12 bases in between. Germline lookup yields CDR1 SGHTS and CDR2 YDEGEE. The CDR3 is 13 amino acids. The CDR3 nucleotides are TGTGCCAGCAAGGTCGCCCGGGACACTGAAGCTTTCTTT. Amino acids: CASKVARDTEAFF.

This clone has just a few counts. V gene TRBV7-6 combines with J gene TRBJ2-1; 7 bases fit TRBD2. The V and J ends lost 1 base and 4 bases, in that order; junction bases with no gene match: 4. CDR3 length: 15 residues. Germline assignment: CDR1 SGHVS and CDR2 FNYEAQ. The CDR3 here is CASSLVTGGYNEQFF. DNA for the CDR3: TGTGCCAGCAGCTTAGTCACGGGGGGATACAATGAGCAGTTCTTC.

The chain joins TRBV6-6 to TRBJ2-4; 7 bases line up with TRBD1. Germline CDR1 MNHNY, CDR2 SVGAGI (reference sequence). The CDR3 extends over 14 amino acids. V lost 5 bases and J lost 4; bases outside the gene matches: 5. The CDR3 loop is CASSPPQGKNIQYF. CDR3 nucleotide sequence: TGTGCCAGCAGTCCACCACAGGGGAAAAACATTCAGTACTTC.

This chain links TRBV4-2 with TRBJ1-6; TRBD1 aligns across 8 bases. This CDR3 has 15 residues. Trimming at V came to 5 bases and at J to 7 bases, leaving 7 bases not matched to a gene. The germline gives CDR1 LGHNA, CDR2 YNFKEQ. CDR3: CASSSGQGRNSPLHF. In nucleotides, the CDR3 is TGTGCCAGCAGCTCCGGACAGGGAAGGAATTCACCCCTCCACTTT.

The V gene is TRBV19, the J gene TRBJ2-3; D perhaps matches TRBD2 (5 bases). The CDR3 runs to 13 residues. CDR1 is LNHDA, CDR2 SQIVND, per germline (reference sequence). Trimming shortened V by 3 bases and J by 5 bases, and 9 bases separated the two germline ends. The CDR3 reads CASSISEGDTQYF. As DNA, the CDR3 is TGTGCCAGTAGTATTAGTGAGGGAGATACGCAGTATTTT.

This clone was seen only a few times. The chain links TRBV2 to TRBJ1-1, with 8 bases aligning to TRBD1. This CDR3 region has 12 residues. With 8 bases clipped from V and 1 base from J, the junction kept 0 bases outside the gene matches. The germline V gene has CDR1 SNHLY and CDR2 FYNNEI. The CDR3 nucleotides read TGTGCCAGCGGACAGGGGAACACTGAAGCTTTCTTT. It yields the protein CASGQGNTEAFF.

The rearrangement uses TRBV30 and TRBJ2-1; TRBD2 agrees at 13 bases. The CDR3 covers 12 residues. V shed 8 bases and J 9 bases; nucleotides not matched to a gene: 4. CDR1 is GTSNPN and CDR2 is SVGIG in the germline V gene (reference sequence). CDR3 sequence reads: CAGGLAGSEQFF. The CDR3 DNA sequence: TGTGCCGGGGGACTAGCGGGAAGTGAGCAGTTCTTC.

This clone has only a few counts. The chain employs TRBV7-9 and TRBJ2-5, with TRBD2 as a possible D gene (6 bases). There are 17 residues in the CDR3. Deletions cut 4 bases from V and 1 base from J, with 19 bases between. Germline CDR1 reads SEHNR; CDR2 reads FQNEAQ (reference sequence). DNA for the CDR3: TGTGCCAGCAGCTCGGGACCGAGACGGAGGGTCCAAGAGACCCAGTACTTC. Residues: CASSSGPRRRVQETQYF. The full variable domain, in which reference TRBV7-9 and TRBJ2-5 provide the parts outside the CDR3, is DTGVSQNPRHKITKRGQNVTFRCDPISEHNRLYWYRQTLGQGPEFLTYFQNEAQLEKSRLLSDRFSAERPKGSFSTLEIQRTEQGDSAMYLCASSSGPRRRVQETQYFGPGTRLLVL.

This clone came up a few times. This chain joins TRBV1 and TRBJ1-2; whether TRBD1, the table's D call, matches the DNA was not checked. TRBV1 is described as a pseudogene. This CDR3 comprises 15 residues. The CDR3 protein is CTSSLNWTASYGYTF. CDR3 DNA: TGCACCAGCAGCCTCAACTGGACAGCCAGCTATGGCTACACCTTC.

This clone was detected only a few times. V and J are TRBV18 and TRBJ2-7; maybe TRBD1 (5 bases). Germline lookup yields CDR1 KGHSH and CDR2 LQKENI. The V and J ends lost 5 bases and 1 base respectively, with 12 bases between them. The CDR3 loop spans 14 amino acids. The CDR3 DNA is TGTGCCAGCTCAGTTGACAGTCGTTCCTACGAGCAGTACTTC. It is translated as CASSVDSRSYEQYF.

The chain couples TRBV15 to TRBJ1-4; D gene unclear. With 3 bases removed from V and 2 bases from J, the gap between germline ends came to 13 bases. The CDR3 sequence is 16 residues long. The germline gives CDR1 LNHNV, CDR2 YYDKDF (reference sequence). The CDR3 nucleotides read TGTGCCACCAGCAGGAAGCCGGGAGCGACTAATGAAAAACTGTTTTTT. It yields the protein CATSRKPGATNEKLFF.

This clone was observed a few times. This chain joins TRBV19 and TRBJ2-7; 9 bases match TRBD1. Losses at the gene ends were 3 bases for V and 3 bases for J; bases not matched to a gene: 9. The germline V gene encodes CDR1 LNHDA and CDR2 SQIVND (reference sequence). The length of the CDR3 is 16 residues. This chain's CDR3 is CASSIAWETGGYEQYF. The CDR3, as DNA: TGTGCCAGTAGTATCGCCTGGGAGACAGGGGGCTACGAGCAGTACTTC.

In DNA form, the CDR3 reads TGTGCCAGCTCACCGGGACAGTCTTCTGGAAACACCATATATTTT. As protein: CASSPGQSSGNTIYF. This chain joins TRBV18 and TRBJ1-3; TRBD1 aligns across 7 bases. V dropped 3 bases and J dropped 1; count of bases not matched to a gene: 3. From germline, CDR1 is KGHSH and CDR2 LQKENI. This CDR3 spans 15 amino acids.

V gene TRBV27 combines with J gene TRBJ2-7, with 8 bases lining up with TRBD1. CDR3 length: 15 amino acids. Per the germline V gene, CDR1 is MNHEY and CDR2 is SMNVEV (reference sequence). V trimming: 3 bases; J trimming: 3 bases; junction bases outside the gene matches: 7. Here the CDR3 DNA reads TGTGCCAGCAGTTTTGGACAGGGCGCGGACTACGAGCAGTACTTC. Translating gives CASSFGQGADYEQYF.

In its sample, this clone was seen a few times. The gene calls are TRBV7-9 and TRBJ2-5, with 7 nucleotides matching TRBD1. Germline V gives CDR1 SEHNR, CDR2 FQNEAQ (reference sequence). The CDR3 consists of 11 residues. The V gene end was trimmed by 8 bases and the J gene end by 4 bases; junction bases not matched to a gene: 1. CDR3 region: CASSGGETQYF. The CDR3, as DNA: TGTGCCAGCTCAGGGGGAGAGACCCAGTACTTC.

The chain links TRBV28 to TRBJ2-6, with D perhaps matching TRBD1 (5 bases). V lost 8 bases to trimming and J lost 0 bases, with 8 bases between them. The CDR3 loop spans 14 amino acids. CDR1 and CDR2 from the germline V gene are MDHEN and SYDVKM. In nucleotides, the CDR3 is TGTGCCAGCGCGGACAACTCTGGGGCCAACGTCCTGACTTTC. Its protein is CASADNSGANVLTF.

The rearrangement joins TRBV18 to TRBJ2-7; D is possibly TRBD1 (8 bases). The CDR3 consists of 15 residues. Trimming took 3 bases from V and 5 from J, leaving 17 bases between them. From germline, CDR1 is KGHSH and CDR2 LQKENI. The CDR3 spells CASSPRGQGGNEQYF. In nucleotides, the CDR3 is TGTGCCAGCTCACCGCGTGGACAGGGAGGGAACGAGCAGTACTTC.

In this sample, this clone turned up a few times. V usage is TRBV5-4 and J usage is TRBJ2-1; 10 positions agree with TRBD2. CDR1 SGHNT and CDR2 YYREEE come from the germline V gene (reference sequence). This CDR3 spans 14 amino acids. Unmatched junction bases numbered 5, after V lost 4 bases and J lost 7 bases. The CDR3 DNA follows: TGTGCCAGCAGCCCCGGACTAGCGGCGAATGAGCAGTTCTTC. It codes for CASSPGLAANEQFF.

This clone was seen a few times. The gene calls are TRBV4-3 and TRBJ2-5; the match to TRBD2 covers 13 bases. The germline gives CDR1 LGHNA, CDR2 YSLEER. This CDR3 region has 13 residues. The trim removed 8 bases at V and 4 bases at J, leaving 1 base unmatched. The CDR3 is CASGTSGTETQYF. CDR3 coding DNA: TGCGCCAGCGGGACTAGCGGGACAGAGACCCAGTACTTC.

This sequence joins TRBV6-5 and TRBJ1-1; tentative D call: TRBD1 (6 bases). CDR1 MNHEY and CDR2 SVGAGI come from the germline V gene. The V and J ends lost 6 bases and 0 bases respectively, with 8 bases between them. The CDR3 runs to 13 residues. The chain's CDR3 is CASRDRLNTEAFF. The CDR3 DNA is TGTGCCAGCAGAGACAGGTTGAACACTGAAGCTTTCTTT.

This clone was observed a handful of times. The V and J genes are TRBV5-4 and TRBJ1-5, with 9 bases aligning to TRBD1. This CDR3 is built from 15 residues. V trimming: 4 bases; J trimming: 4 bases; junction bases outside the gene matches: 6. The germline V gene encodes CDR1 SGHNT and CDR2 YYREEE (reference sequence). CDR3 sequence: CASSEDRGLNQPQHF. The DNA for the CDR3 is TGTGCCAGCAGCGAGGACAGGGGTCTGAATCAGCCCCAGCATTTT.

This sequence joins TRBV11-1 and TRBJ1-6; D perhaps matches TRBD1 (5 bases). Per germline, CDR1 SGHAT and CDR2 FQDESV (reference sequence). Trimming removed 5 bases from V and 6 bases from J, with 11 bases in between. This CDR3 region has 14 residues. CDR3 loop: CASSRRGPNSPLHF. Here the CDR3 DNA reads TGTGCCAGCAGCCGGCGGGGCCCTAATTCACCCCTCCACTTT.

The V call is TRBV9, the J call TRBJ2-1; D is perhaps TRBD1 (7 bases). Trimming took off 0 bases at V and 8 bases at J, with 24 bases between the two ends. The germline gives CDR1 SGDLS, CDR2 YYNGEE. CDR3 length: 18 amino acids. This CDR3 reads CASSVERKVTGEVDEQFF. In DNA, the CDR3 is TGTGCCAGCAGCGTAGAGAGGAAGGTCACAGGGGAGGTGGATGAGCAGTTCTTC.

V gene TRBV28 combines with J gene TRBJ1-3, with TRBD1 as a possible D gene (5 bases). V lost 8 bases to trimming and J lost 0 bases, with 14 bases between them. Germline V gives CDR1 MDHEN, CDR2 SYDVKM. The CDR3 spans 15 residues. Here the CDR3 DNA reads TGTGCCAGCGATGAAAAACAGGTCTCTGGAAACACCATATATTTT. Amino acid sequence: CASDEKQVSGNTIYF.

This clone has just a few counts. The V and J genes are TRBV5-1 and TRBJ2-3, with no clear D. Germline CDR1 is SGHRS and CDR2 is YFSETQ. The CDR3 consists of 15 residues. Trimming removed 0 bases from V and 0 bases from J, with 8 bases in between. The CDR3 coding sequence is TGCGCCAGCAGCTTGGATGGCGGAAGCACAGATACGCAGTATTTT. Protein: CASSLDGGSTDTQYF.